The 2 T cell receptor beta chains below were found in one sample sequenced in a study of T cells after yellow fever vaccination. TCRdb re-derived calls from the 5' RACE reads in MiXCR, one entry per CDR3 protein. The repertoire has around 590,000 distinct CDR3 sequences, 9% to 15% of them found once; the top ten carry about 15%. Sequenced here: PBMCs, sampled on the day of the yellow fever booster vaccination. The receptors shown here come from a man younger than 40 who received the YFV17D yellow fever vaccine.

This sequence joins TRBV19 and TRBJ1-5; D might be TRBD1 (6 bases). The CDR3 has 14 residues. Germline assignment: CDR1 LNHDA and CDR2 SQIVND (reference sequence). V lost 10 bases to trimming and J lost 5 bases, with 18 bases between them. CDR3 in DNA: TGTGCCACCAGACCCCGAGGGGGTGATCAGCCCCAGCATTTT. As protein: CATRPRGGDQPQHF.

The chain employs TRBV6-5 and TRBJ1-3, with no clear D. V dropped 4 bases and J dropped 0 bases, with 10 bases sitting between them. The CDR3 consists of 15 residues. The germline CDR1 and CDR2 sequences are MNHEY and SVGAGI. The CDR3 DNA sequence: TGTGCCAGCAGTTTCCTCGGGTCCTCTGGAAACACCATATATTTT. Its protein product is CASSFLGSSGNTIYF.